Listed here are 30 T cell receptor beta chains from one sample, sequenced in a study of early T cells in non-severe SARS-CoV-2 infection. MiXCR, run by TCRdb on the 5' RACE reads, gives a single entry per CDR3 protein. The sample has 80,000 or so distinct CDR3 sequences; about 11% are singletons. This specimen was whole blood, taken at baseline. These receptors all come from an adult who was a healthcare worker with PCR-confirmed SARS-CoV-2 infection or an uninfected control (not recorded which).

This clonotype was observed at least ten times. This chain joins TRBV2 and TRBJ2-1; a weak D match, TRBD1 (5 bases). Germline values: CDR1 SNHLY, CDR2 FYNNEI. The CDR3 has 15 amino acids. V lost 1 base to trimming and J lost 10 bases, with 17 bases between them. CDR3 coding DNA: TGTGCCAGCAGTGAAGAGGGGCTCCCCTTGGGGGAGCAGTTCTTC. Protein product: CASSEEGLPLGEQFF.

This clonotype came up many times. The chain links TRBV19 to TRBJ2-7; D not resolved. Trimming removed 4 bases at V and 2 bases at J, with 18 bases between. Germline CDR1 is LNHDA and CDR2 is SQIVND (reference sequence). The CDR3 is 16 residues long. The CDR3 loop is CASSNFPGSTTYEQYF. Here the CDR3 DNA reads TGTGCCAGTAGTAACTTCCCCGGGTCTACCACCTACGAGCAGTACTTC.

This clonotype was seen a handful of times. This chain links TRBV30 with TRBJ2-5; a possible D gene is TRBD1 (5 bases). The CDR3 contains 13 residues. Germline loops: CDR1 GTSNPN, CDR2 SVGIG (reference sequence). This chain's CDR3 is CAAASRGLETQYF. DNA for the CDR3: TGTGCTGCCGCCTCTAGGGGCTTAGAGACCCAGTACTTC.

This clonotype occurred a few times. The genes are TRBV5-6 and TRBJ2-7; the D gene is possibly TRBD1 (5 bases). Trimming shortened V by 5 bases and J by 4 bases, and 16 bases separated the two germline ends. The CDR3 sequence is 14 residues long. Per germline, CDR1 SGHDT and CDR2 YYEEEE. The CDR3 loop reads CASSTLGALYEQYF. CDR3 in DNA: TGTGCCAGCAGTACGCTTGGGGCCCTATACGAGCAGTACTTC.

This clonotype was found a few times. The rearrangement uses TRBV14 and TRBJ1-1; no definite D call. The germline gives CDR1 SGHDN, CDR2 FVKESK. The CDR3 has 15 residues. Trimming took 1 base from V and 0 from J, leaving 9 bases between them. The CDR3 loop reads CASSQGEALNTEAFF. The CDR3 DNA reads TGTGCCAGCAGCCAAGGGGAAGCCTTGAACACTGAAGCTTTCTTT.

The chain employs TRBV4-3 and TRBJ2-5; 7 nucleotides match TRBD2. V lost 0 bases to trimming and J lost 5 bases; unmatched junction nucleotides: 6. The germline CDR1 and CDR2 sequences are LGHNA and YSLEER. CDR3 size: 15 residues. The DNA for the CDR3 is TGCGCCAGCAGCCAAGACGCGGGGGTTGGTGAGACCCAGTACTTC. Encoded protein: CASSQDAGVGETQYF.

This clonotype was detected a few times. V and J are TRBV29-1 and TRBJ2-1, with 9 nucleotides matching TRBD1. Germline V gene data show CDR1 as SQVTM and CDR2 as ANQGSEA. The CDR3 runs to 11 residues. J lost 7 bases, V lost 7 bases, and 2 bases had no gene match. The DNA for the CDR3 is TGCAGCGCACAGGGGGCTAATGAGCAGTTCTTC. Protein product: CSAQGANEQFF.

The chain links TRBV28 to TRBJ2-7, with 8 bases lining up with TRBD1. This CDR3 region has 15 residues. Germline V gene lookup returns CDR1 MDHEN and CDR2 SYDVKM. V lost 6 bases to trimming and J lost 4 bases; unmatched junction nucleotides: 11. The CDR3 here is CASSPPGQAMYEQYF. The CDR3 DNA follows: TGTGCCAGCAGCCCCCCGGGACAGGCAATGTACGAGCAGTACTTC.

The sample holds many counts of this clonotype. This sequence joins TRBV7-9 and TRBJ2-5, with D maybe TRBD1 (6 bases). Trimming pared 0 bases from V and 5 bases from J, leaving 10 bases between. The CDR3 totals 14 residues. Germline lookup yields CDR1 SEHNR and CDR2 FQNEAQ (reference sequence). CDR3 amino acids: CASSLAVGAETQYF. CDR3 coding DNA: TGTGCCAGCAGCTTAGCTGTGGGGGCGGAGACCCAGTACTTC.

This clonotype was seen more than once but under ten times. The chain combines TRBV6-2 or TRBV6-3 with TRBJ2-5; D not certain. Germline CDR1 and CDR2: MNHEY and SVGEGT. The CDR3 has 11 amino acids. V was clipped by 7 bases and J by 0 bases, with 3 bases between them. CDR3 protein: CASKDQETQYF. CDR3 DNA: TGTGCCAGCAAGGACCAAGAGACCCAGTACTTC.

In its sample, this clonotype was seen a few times. The J gene is TRBJ1-1, the V gene TRBV2, with D unresolved. The CDR3 has 11 residues. With 5 bases removed from V and 7 bases from J, the gap between germline ends came to 8 bases. Germline V gene lookup returns CDR1 SNHLY and CDR2 FYNNEI. Here the CDR3 reads CASSLTIEAFF. The CDR3 DNA follows: TGTGCCAGCAGTTTGACGATTGAAGCTTTCTTT.

This clonotype came up a few times. The chain is built from TRBV7-2 and TRBJ2-7, with TRBD2 matching over 9 bases. The CDR3 spans 16 residues. The V and J ends lost 5 bases and 4 bases, in that order; junction bases with no gene match: 12. The germline V gene encodes CDR1 SGHTA and CDR2 FQGNSA. The CDR3 region is CASSPRGSGGRYEQYF. The DNA of the CDR3 is TGTGCCAGCAGCCCTCGGGGTAGCGGGGGTCGGTACGAGCAGTACTTC. Full variable domain (remainder filled in from reference TRBV7-2 and TRBJ2-7): GAGVSQSPSNKVTEKGKDVELRCDPISGHTALYWYRQSLGQGLEFLIYFQGNSAPDKSGLPSDRFSAERTGGSVSTLTIQRTQQEDSAVYLCASSPRGSGGRYEQYFGPGTRLTVT.

This chain uses TRBV3-1 with TRBJ1-1, with D possibly TRBD1 on 5 matching bases. Germline CDR1 reads LGHDT; CDR2 reads YNNKEL (reference sequence). The CDR3 is 11 amino acids. V was trimmed by 3 bases and J by 7 bases, leaving 6 bases between them. The CDR3 region has the DNA TGTGCCAGCAGCCAGAGGGGTGAAGCTTTCTTT. This sequence encodes CASSQRGEAFF.

This clonotype was seen ten or more times. This chain links TRBV7-8 with TRBJ2-2; D is possibly TRBD1 (6 bases). The CDR3 is 15 amino acids. Between the trimmed V and J ends, which lost 7 bases and 1 base, there was a span of 13 bases. Germline CDR1 and CDR2: SGHVS and FQNEAQ. In DNA, the CDR3 is TGTGCCAGCACCCTCGTAGGGGGGAACACCGGGGAGCTGTTTTTT. Amino acids: CASTLVGGNTGELFF.

This clonotype was observed a few times. The CDR3 region is CASSYGHGGAKNIQYF. The CDR3 nucleotides read TGTGCCAGCAGTTATGGCCACGGGGGAGCCAAAAACATTCAGTACTTC. The chain combines TRBV6-6 with TRBJ2-4; possibly TRBD2 for D (6 bases). Germline CDR1 reads MNHNY; CDR2 reads SVGAGI (reference sequence). The CDR3 is 16 residues long. V was pared by 3 bases and J by 0 bases, with 12 bases between.

At least ten counts were recorded for this clonotype. This chain uses TRBV29-1 with TRBJ2-1; D could derive from TRBD1 or TRBD2 (5 bases each). The germline V gene encodes CDR1 SQVTM and CDR2 ANQGSEA. This CDR3 region has 10 residues. With 7 bases removed from V and 6 bases from J, the gap between germline ends came to 7 bases. CDR3 bases: TGCAGCGCTGGGACCAATGAGCAGTTCTTC. Translated: CSAGTNEQFF.

This clonotype has at least ten counts. V and J are TRBV6-2 or TRBV6-3 and TRBJ1-6; 8 nucleotides align to TRBD1. Unmatched junction bases numbered 12, after V lost 3 bases and J lost 5 bases. CDR3 length: 18 residues. Per germline, CDR1 MNHEY and CDR2 SVGEGT. The CDR3 coding sequence is TGTGCCAGCAGTTATCGAACCTATCCGGGACAGGATAATTCACCCCTCCACTTT. Translating gives CASSYRTYPGQDNSPLHF.

This clonotype came up many times. Written as DNA, the CDR3 is TGTGCCAGCAGCTTGGCTGGCAGGGGGCATACTGAAGCTTTCTTT. It codes for CASSLAGRGHTEAFF. The V call is TRBV5-6, the J call TRBJ1-1, with 8 bases lining up with TRBD1. Germline assignment: CDR1 SGHDT and CDR2 YYEEEE. The CDR3 is 15 residues long. V lost 0 bases, J lost 5 bases, and 6 bases stayed unmatched.

Many counts were recorded for this clonotype. The chain combines TRBV6-2 or TRBV6-3 with TRBJ2-3, with 15 bases lining up with TRBD2. The CDR3 consists of 17 residues. The germline CDR1 and CDR2 sequences are MNHEY and SVGEGT. J lost 2 bases, V lost 6 bases, and 6 bases had no gene match. This CDR3 reads CASSPGLAGGTTDTQYF. CDR3 coding DNA: TGTGCCAGCAGCCCCGGACTAGCGGGGGGGACCACAGATACGCAGTATTTT.

J is TRBJ2-7 and V is TRBV7-9, with D tentatively TRBD2 (6 bases). Trimming removed 3 bases at V and 0 bases at J, with 12 bases between. The CDR3 consists of 15 residues. The germline V gene encodes CDR1 SEHNR and CDR2 FQNEAQ (reference sequence). The CDR3 spells CASSFGGLSSYEQYF. The CDR3, as DNA: TGTGCCAGCAGCTTTGGGGGGTTAAGCTCCTACGAGCAGTACTTC.

This chain links TRBV7-2 with TRBJ1-2, with D maybe TRBD1 (6 bases). The V and J ends lost 6 bases and 6 bases respectively, with 20 bases between them. This CDR3 comprises 15 residues. Per the germline V gene, CDR1 is SGHTA and CDR2 is FQGNSA. The chain's CDR3 is CASSPPAGDPDGYTF. CDR3 DNA: TGTGCCAGCAGTCCACCGGCAGGGGATCCCGATGGCTACACCTTC. Filled out from reference TRBV7-2 and TRBJ1-2, the complete variable domain reads GAGVSQSPSNKVTEKGKDVELRCDPISGHTALYWYRQSLGQGLEFLIYFQGNSAPDKSGLPSDRFSAERTGGSVSTLTIQRTQQEDSAVYLCASSPPAGDPDGYTFGSGTRLTVV.

This clonotype was seen many times. The chain joins TRBV12-3 or TRBV12-4 to TRBJ1-2; D gene unclear. The CDR3 consists of 17 residues. V was pared by 3 bases and J by 4 bases, with 21 bases between. The CDR3 sequence: CASSLGWAGMRGYGYTF. The CDR3, as DNA: TGTGCCAGCAGTTTGGGGTGGGCTGGGATGCGGGGCTATGGCTACACCTTC.

This clonotype was detected many times. The chain combines TRBV28 with TRBJ2-1, with 10 bases fitting TRBD1. Germline V lookup: CDR1 MDHEN, CDR2 SYDVKM. The ends lost 8 bases at V and 7 bases at J; junction bases unmatched: 11. CDR3 length: 15 residues. The CDR3 protein is CASGPPGQGRNEQFF. CDR3 sequence (DNA): TGTGCCAGCGGCCCACCGGGACAGGGGAGGAATGAGCAGTTCTTC.

The chain is built from TRBV28 and TRBJ1-2; TRBD1 matches at 10 bases. In germline, CDR1 is MDHEN, CDR2 SYDVKM. CDR3 length equals 22 residues. V was clipped by 3 bases and J by 3 bases; unmatched bases: 25. The DNA of the CDR3 is TGTGCCAGCAGTTTGAGTTCGCTGACAGGGGGCGGAATTATCGATGGAGACTATGGCTACACCTTC. It yields the protein CASSLSSLTGGGIIDGDYGYTF.

There are many counts of this clonotype. V usage is TRBV5-6 and J usage is TRBJ1-5; D gene uncertain. The CDR3 is 13 amino acids. V lost 2 bases and J lost 6, with 9 bases in between. The germline gives CDR1 SGHDT, CDR2 YYEEEE. The chain's CDR3 is CASSFSFSQPQHF. The CDR3 region has the DNA TGTGCCAGCAGCTTTTCTTTCAGTCAGCCCCAGCATTTT.

There are a few counts of this clonotype. The rearrangement joins TRBV29-1 to TRBJ2-1, with 7 bases lining up with TRBD2. Germline trimming cut 7 bases from V and 0 bases from J; bases unmatched to any gene: 9. The CDR3 extends over 15 amino acids. Germline values: CDR1 SQVTM, CDR2 ANQGSEA. The CDR3 is CSAVEAGSSYNEQFF. The CDR3 DNA follows: TGCAGCGCTGTAGAAGCGGGGAGCTCCTACAATGAGCAGTTCTTC.

This clonotype was picked up many times. V usage is TRBV29-1 and J usage is TRBJ1-4; D ambiguous. V was clipped by 4 bases and J by 4 bases, with 13 bases between them. This CDR3 has 14 residues. Looked up from germline, CDR1 is SQVTM and CDR2 is ANQGSEA. The CDR3 spells CSVGGQTDNEKLFF. In DNA, the CDR3 is TGCAGCGTTGGTGGTCAGACCGATAATGAAAAACTGTTTTTT.

This clonotype came up a few times. This chain joins TRBV12-3 or TRBV12-4 and TRBJ1-2, with 7 bases matching TRBD1. The V gene end was trimmed by 6 bases and the J gene end by 6 bases; junction bases not matched to a gene: 7. The CDR3 contains 13 residues. CDR3 DNA sequence: TGTGCCAGCAGCCCAGGGGGGGCGAATGGCTACACCTTC. Protein sequence: CASSPGGANGYTF.

V is TRBV3-1 and J is TRBJ1-1; D remains ambiguous. There are 16 residues in the CDR3. With 3 bases removed from V and 1 base from J, the gap between germline ends came to 15 bases. The germline CDR1 and CDR2 sequences are LGHDT and YNNKEL (reference sequence). The CDR3 protein is CASSQVWQVENTEAFF. CDR3 in DNA: TGTGCCAGCAGCCAGGTTTGGCAGGTTGAGAACACTGAAGCTTTCTTT.

This clonotype was found a few times. This chain joins TRBV30 and TRBJ2-3, with a weak D call TRBD2 (5 bases). The germline gives CDR1 GTSNPN, CDR2 SVGIG (reference sequence). With 0 bases removed from V and 0 bases from J, the gap between germline ends came to 31 bases. The CDR3 is made up of 22 amino acids. The CDR3 loop reads CAWSVIQPRPGRRISSTDTQYF. The CDR3 DNA follows: TGTGCCTGGAGTGTAATCCAGCCCCGCCCGGGGAGACGAATATCTAGCACAGATACGCAGTATTTT.